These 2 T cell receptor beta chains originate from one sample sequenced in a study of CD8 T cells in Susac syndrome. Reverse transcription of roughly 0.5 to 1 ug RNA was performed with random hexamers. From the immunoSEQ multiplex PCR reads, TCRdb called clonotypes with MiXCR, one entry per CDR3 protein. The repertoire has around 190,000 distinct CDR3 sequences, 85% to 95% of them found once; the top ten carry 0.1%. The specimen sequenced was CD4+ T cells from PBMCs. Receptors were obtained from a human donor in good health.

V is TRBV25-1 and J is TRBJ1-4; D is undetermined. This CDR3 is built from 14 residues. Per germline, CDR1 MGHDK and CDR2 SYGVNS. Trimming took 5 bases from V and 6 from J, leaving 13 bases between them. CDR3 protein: CASSRPGGYEKLFF. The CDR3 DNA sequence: TGTGCCAGCAGTCGCCCGGGTGGATATGAAAAACTGTTTTTT.

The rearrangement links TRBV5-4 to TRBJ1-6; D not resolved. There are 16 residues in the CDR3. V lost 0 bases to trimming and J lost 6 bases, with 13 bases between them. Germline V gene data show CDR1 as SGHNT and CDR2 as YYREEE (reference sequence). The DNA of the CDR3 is TGTGCCAGCAGCTTGGGGCGCCAAAGGCCTAATTCACCCCTCCACTTT. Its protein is CASSLGRQRPNSPLHF.